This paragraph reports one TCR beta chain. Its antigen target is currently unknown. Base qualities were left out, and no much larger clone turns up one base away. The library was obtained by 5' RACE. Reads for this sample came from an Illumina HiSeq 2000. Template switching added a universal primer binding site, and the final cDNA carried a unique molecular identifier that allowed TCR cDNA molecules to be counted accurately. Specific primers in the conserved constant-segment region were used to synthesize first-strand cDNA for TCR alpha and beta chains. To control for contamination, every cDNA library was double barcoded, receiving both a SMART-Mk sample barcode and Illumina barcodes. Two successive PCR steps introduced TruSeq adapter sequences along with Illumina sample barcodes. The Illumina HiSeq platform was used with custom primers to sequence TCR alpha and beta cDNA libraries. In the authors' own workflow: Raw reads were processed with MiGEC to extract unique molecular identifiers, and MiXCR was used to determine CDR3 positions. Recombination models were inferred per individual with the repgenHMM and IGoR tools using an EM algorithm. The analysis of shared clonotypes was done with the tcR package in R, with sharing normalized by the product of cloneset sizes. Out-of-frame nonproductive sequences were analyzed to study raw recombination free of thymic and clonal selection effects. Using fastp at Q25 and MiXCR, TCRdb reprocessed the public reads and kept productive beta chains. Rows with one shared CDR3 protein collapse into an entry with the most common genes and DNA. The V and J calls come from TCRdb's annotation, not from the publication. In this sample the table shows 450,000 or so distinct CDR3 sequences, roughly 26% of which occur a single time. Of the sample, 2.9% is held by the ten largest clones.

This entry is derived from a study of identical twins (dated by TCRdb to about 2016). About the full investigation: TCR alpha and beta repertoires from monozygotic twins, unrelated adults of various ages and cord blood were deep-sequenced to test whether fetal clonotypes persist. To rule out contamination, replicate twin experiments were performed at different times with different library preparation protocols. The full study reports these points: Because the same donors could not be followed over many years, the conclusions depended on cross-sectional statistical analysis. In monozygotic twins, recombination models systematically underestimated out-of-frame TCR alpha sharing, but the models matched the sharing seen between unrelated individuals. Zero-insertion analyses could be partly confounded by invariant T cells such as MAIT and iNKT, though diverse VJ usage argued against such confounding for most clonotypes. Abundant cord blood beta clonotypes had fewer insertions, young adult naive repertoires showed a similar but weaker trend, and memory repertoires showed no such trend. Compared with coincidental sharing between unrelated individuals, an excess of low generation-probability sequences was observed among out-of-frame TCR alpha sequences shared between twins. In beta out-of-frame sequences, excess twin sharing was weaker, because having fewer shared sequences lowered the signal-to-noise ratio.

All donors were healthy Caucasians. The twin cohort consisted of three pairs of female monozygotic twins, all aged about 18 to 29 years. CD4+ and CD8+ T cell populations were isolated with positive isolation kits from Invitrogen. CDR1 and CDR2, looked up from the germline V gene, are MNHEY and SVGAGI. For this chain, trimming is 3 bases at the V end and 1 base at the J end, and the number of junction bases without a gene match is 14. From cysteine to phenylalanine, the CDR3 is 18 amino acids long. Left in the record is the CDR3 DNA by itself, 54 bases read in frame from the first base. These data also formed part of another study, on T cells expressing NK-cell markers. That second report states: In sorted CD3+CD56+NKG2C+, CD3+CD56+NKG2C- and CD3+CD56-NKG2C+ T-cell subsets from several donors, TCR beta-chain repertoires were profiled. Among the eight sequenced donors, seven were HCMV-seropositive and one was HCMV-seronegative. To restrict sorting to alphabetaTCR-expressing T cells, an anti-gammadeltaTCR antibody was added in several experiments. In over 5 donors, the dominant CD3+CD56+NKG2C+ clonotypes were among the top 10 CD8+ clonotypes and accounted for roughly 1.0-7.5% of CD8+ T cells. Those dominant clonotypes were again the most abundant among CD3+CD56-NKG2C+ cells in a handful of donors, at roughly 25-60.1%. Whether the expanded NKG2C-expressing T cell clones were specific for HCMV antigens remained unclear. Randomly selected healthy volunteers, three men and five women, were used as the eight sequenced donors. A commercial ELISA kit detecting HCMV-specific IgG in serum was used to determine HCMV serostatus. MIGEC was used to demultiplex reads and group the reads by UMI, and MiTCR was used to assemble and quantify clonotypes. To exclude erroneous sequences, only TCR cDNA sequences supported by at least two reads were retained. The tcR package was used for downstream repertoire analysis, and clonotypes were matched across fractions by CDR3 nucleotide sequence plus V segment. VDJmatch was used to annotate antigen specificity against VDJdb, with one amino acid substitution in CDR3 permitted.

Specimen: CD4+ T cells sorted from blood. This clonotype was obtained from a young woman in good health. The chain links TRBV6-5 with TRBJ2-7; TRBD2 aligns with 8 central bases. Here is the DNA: TGTGCCAGCAGTTATGCGGGACTAGGGCCCTCCGGGTCCTACGAGCAGTACTTC. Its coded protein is CASSYAGLGPSGSYEQYF.